This record covers a single TCR beta chain. V was trimmed by 0 bases and J by 5 bases, leaving 17 bases between them. CDR3 length: 17 residues. CDR1 is LGHNA, CDR2 YSLEER, per germline. The sample is drawn from a study of shared T cell receptors in the human thymus. Assay: immunoSEQ multiplex PCR; the TCRdb copy retains only in-frame clones and omits some. Of 650,000 to 950,000 clones detected, approximately 85% appear once; the ten largest clones hold around 0.01%. The sample was also reused in another study, on human thymus T cells. From that report: Samples came from healthy Finnish infants during open corrective cardiac surgery. Resections from corrective heart surgery provided thymus tissue. Repertoires from thymus and blood appeared to show biased V and J gene usage. The related literature has documented a marked overlap of thymic repertoires among unrelated individuals.

The sequenced sample consisted of thymocytes. The chain employs TRBV4-3 and TRBJ2-1; the D is unclear. The receptor's source is a girl under three years old with a congenital heart defect. The CDR3: CASSQDITVNVNNEQFF. DNA for the CDR3: TGCGCCAGCAGCCAAGATATAACGGTTAACGTGAACAATGAGCAGTTCTTC.